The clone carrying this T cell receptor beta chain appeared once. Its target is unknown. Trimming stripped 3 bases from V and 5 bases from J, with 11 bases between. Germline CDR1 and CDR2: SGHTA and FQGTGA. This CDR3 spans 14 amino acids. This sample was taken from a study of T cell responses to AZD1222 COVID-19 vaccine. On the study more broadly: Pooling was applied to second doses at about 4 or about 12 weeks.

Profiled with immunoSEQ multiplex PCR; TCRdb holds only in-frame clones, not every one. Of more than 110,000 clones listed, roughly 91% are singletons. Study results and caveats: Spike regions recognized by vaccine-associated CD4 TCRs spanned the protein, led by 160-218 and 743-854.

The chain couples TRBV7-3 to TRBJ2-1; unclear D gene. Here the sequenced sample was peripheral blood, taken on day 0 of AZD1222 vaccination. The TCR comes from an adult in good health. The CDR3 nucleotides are TGTGCCAGCAGCTTTGCCCCCATGGACAATGAGCAGTTCTTC. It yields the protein CASSFAPMDNEQFF.